The present TCR beta chain was sequenced within a study of blood T cells in healthy people across ages. Per the germline V gene, CDR1 is SEHNR and CDR2 is FQNEAQ (reference sequence). The CDR3 is 11 residues long. Sample-barcoded 5' priming and a J-beta primer mix drove a second PCR of about 6 to 12 cycles. Each CDR3 protein is one row after TCRdb ran MiXCR on the 5' RACE reads. The data hold almost 550,000 distinct CDR3 sequences, with less than 25% observed a single time. These data are also associated with another study on T cells of mothers and their children.

The sequenced sample was blood. The receptor's source is a boy aged 5 to 17 in good health. V and J are TRBV7-9 and TRBJ2-5; D not certain. TRBJ2-7 explains the end of the DNA better; the J call may be wrong. CDR3 in amino acids: CASELSAEQYF. CDR3 DNA: TGTGCCTCTGAGCTGTCAGCCGAGCAGTACTTC.